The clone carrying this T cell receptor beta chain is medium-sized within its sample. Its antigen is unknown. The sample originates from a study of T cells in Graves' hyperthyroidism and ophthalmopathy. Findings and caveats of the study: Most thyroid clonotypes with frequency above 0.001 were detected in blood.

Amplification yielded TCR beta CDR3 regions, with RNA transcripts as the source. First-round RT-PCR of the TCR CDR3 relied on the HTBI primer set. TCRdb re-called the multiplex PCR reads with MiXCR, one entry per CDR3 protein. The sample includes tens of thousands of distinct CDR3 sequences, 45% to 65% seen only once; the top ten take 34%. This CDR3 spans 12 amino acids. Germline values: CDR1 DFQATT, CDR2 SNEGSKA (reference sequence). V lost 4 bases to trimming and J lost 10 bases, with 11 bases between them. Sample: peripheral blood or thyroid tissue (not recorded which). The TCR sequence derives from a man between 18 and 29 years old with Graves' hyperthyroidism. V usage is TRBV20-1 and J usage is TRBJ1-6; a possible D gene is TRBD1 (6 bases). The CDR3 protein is CSAILRGSPLHF. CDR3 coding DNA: TGCAGTGCTATTCTCAGGGGCTCACCCCTCCACTTT.